This TCR beta chain comes out of a study of a mutant IDH1 vaccine in newly diagnosed glioma. Study-wide context: With temozolomide cycles, or 4-6 weeks after radiotherapy alone, vaccination was started. Previous treatment comprised radiotherapy, temozolomide, or both, mostly both.

Time point: week 5, during vaccination. Alongside topical imiquimod, each dose of vaccine comprised 300 ug of mutant IDH1 20-mer peptide. Whole-study results and caveats: Pseudoprogression apparently lacked any relation to changes in top peripheral T cell clonotypes.

CDR3 length equals 18 residues. Germline loops: CDR1 GTSNPN, CDR2 SVGIG (reference sequence). Points on this clone: The antigen is undetermined.

Measured with immunoSEQ multiplex PCR; TCRdb has only the in-frame clones, and not every one. This table has around 34,000 clones, 50% to 60% appearing once. The receptor was isolated from a woman younger than 35 with glioma. The sample here was PBMCs, taken from a glioma patient whose treatment included an IDH1 peptide vaccine. The genes are TRBV30 and TRBJ2-5; the D call may be TRBD1 or TRBD2 (5 bases each). TRBJ2-7 matches the DNA end more closely, so the J call is doubtful. The CDR3 loop reads CAWSRIILGDLLPYEQYF. CDR3 in DNA: TGTGCCTGGAGCCGAATCATCCTGGGGGACCTGCTCCCCTACGAGCAGTACTTC.